The 2 T cell receptor beta chains below come from one sample, sequenced in a study of blood T cells in healthy people across ages. PCR was performed a second time for roughly 6 to 12 cycles using a sample-barcoded 5' primer and a J-beta primer mix. TCRdb passed the 5' RACE reads through MiXCR, listing each CDR3 protein once. The sample holds about 680,000 distinct CDR3 sequences, around 45% seen once. Sequenced: blood. The origin of the receptors is an older woman in good health.

V is TRBV12-3 or TRBV12-4 and J is TRBJ2-5; 7 bases agree with TRBD1. The CDR3 loop spans 15 amino acids. V trimming: 4 bases; J trimming: 4 bases; junction bases outside the gene matches: 9. The CDR3 reads CASSYGDSKPETQYF. DNA for the CDR3: TGTGCCAGCAGTTACGGGGACAGCAAGCCAGAGACCCAGTACTTC.

This sequence joins TRBV5-1 and TRBJ2-1, with TRBD2 matching 8 bases. The CDR3 extends over 16 amino acids. Germline trimming cut 7 bases from V and 6 bases from J; bases unmatched to any gene: 15. Germline CDR1 SGHRS, CDR2 YFSETQ. DNA for the CDR3: TGCGCCAGCGGATTGGGGCGGGGGGAGGTCGGCAATGAGCAGTTCTTC. As protein: CASGLGRGEVGNEQFF.